A single sample gave rise to the 17 T cell receptor beta chains below, sequenced in a study of T cell repertoires in cytomegalovirus infection. TCRdb re-called the reads with MiXCR, one entry per CDR3 protein. The sample consists of some 450,000 distinct CDR3 sequences, approximately 33% of them appearing once. Source material: PBMCs. The receptor set was obtained from a human donor in good health (CMV status not recorded). Some clones in this sample may be carry-over from other donors' samples.

This clonotype was counted at least ten times. V gene TRBV7-2 combines with J gene TRBJ1-6; D uncertain. Trimming removed 1 base from V and 0 bases from J, with 10 bases in between. Germline values: CDR1 SGHTA, CDR2 FQGNSA. The CDR3 sequence is 17 residues long. CDR3 in DNA: TGTGCCAGCAGCTTAGACGCGCTCTACTCCTATAATTCACCCCTCCACTTT. Translating it yields CASSLDALYSYNSPLHF. The entire variable domain, with the rest obtained from reference TRBV7-2 and TRBJ1-6, is as follows: GAGVSQSPSNKVTEKGKDVELRCDPISGHTALYWYRQSLGQGLEFLIYFQGNSAPDKSGLPSDRFSAERTGGSVSTLTIQRTQQEDSAVYLCASSLDALYSYNSPLHFGNGTRLTVT.

This chain uses TRBV19 with TRBJ1-2; D perhaps matches TRBD1 (5 bases). The CDR3 is 16 amino acids. Trimming removed 6 bases at V and 2 bases at J, with 19 bases between. The germline V gene has CDR1 LNHDA and CDR2 SQIVND (reference sequence). The CDR3 nucleotides read TGTGCCAGTAGAGGGGAGCAGACACACTACAACTATGGCTACACCTTC. It is translated as CASRGEQTHYNYGYTF.

The V gene is TRBV4-2, the J gene TRBJ1-5; D is ambiguous. Germline assignment: CDR1 LGHNA and CDR2 YNFKEQ. There are 16 residues in the CDR3. The V gene lost 2 bases and the J gene lost 0 bases, with 11 bases spanning the gap. The CDR3 here is CASSQFQLNSNQPQHF. In nucleotides, the CDR3 is TGTGCCAGCAGCCAATTCCAGCTTAATAGCAATCAGCCCCAGCATTTT.

The V gene is TRBV7-6, the J gene TRBJ2-2; TRBD2 aligns across 8 bases. Trimming at V came to 5 bases and at J to 6 bases, leaving 5 bases not matched to a gene. From germline, CDR1 is SGHVS and CDR2 FNYEAQ. This CDR3 has 14 amino acids. CDR3 DNA sequence: TGTGCCAGCAGCGTCGGGGGGGCGTCCGGGGAGCTGTTTTTT. Translation gives CASSVGGASGELFF. The full variable domain, completed using reference TRBV7-6 and TRBJ2-2, is GAGVSQSPRYKVTKRGQDVALRCDPISGHVSLYWYRQALGQGPEFLTYFNYEAQQDKSGLPNDRFSAERPEGSISTLTIQRTEQRDSAMYRCASSVGGASGELFFGEGSRLTVL.

The V gene is TRBV12-3 or TRBV12-4, the J gene TRBJ2-1, with D perhaps matching TRBD2 (5 bases). This CDR3 has 15 amino acids. V was shortened by 3 bases and J by 0 bases, with 9 bases between the two germline ends. The CDR3 is CASSFLGSSYNEQFF. The DNA for the CDR3 is TGTGCCAGCAGTTTCCTAGGGAGCTCCTACAATGAGCAGTTCTTC.

The V and J genes are TRBV5-6 and TRBJ2-7; 12 positions match TRBD1. The ends lost 0 bases at V and 6 bases at J; junction bases unmatched: 10. This CDR3 spans 17 amino acids. Germline lookup yields CDR1 SGHDT and CDR2 YYEEEE. The CDR3: CASSLAITGTGGVEQYF. The CDR3 DNA follows: TGTGCCAGCAGCTTGGCTATCACCGGGACAGGGGGCGTCGAGCAGTACTTC.

V is TRBV5-1 and J is TRBJ1-1; D ambiguous. The CDR3 loop spans 14 amino acids. Looked up from germline, CDR1 is SGHRS and CDR2 is YFSETQ. V lost 4 bases and J 7 bases, leaving 17 bases between the germline ends. The CDR3 is CASSHGGGAGEAFF. The CDR3 region has the DNA TGCGCCAGCAGCCACGGTGGCGGTGCGGGTGAAGCTTTCTTT.

CDR3 DNA: TGTGCCAGCAGTTACTCGAGGGGCCCCGGGGAGCTGTTTTTT. As protein: CASSYSRGPGELFF. V is TRBV6-8 and J is TRBJ2-2; D possibly matches TRBD1 or TRBD2 (5 bases each). Germline V gives CDR1 MNHGY, CDR2 SAAAGT. The ends were cut back, 0 bases at V and 6 bases at J, with 8 bases in the middle. There are 14 residues in the CDR3.

Points on this clonotype: Its ends do not fully match the called genes, so a read error is possible. The chain's CDR3 is CSSNKTAVNEQFF. CDR3 coding DNA: TGTTCCAGCAACAAGACTGCAGTCAATGAGCAGTTCTTC. The V call is TRBV7-2, the J call TRBJ2-1; D is unclear. The germline V gene has CDR1 SGHTA and CDR2 FQGNSA. This CDR3 comprises 13 residues.

Ten or more counts support this clonotype. The rearrangement joins TRBV7-8 to TRBJ1-6; TRBD1 is a possible D gene (5 bases). CDR1 is SGHVS, CDR2 FQNEAQ, per germline. The CDR3 covers 16 residues. V was cut by 3 bases and J by 7 bases, with 16 bases left in between. The CDR3 bases are TGTGCCAGCAGCTTTGGGGTCTCGGGGGGAAATTCACCCCTCCACTTT. This gives the protein CASSFGVSGGNSPLHF. Looking up the rest from reference TRBV7-8 and TRBJ1-6 gives the full variable domain: GAGVSQSPRYKVAKRGQDVALRCDPISGHVSLFWYQQALGQGPEFLTYFQNEAQLDKSGLPSDRFFAERPEGSVSTLKIQRTQQEDSAVYLCASSFGVSGGNSPLHFGNGTRLTVT.

This clonotype has just a few counts. DNA of the CDR3: TGCAGTGCAGCCGGGACCCCCAAAAACATTCAGTACTTC. Amino acid sequence: CSAAGTPKNIQYF. The J gene is TRBJ2-4, the V gene TRBV20-1; D might be TRBD1 or TRBD2, each matching 5 bases. The CDR3 loop spans 13 amino acids. Germline V gives CDR1 DFQATT, CDR2 SNEGSKA (reference sequence). Trimming took off 6 bases at V and 2 bases at J, with 11 bases between the two ends.

This clonotype was recorded many times. The chain carries TRBV6-2 or TRBV6-3 and TRBJ1-3; D might be TRBD1 (5 bases). Trimming shortened V by 10 bases and J by 5 bases, and 27 bases separated the two germline ends. Germline V lookup: CDR1 MNHEY, CDR2 SVGEGT. There are 17 residues in the CDR3. The CDR3 here is CATRLDNRDRLRNTIYF. CDR3 nucleotides: TGTGCCACCAGACTCGATAACCGGGACCGATTGCGAAACACCATATATTTT.

This clonotype was detected many times. This chain connects TRBV7-8 to TRBJ1-2; 8 positions agree with TRBD1. With V trimmed by 5 bases and J by 7 bases, 6 bases remained unmatched. The germline CDR1 and CDR2 sequences are SGHVS and FQNEAQ. The CDR3 has 13 amino acids. The CDR3 DNA reads as TGTGCCAGCAGCCCCCGGACAGGGCTTGGCTACACCTTC. Protein sequence: CASSPRTGLGYTF.

This clonotype has ten or more counts. V and J are TRBV19 and TRBJ2-3; 8 bases map to TRBD2. The germline gives CDR1 LNHDA, CDR2 SQIVND (reference sequence). The junction had 8 bases not matched to a gene; V was cut back by 1 base and J by 2 bases. The CDR3 runs 17 residues. CDR3 loop: CASSIGPSGRFTDTQYF. The DNA of the CDR3 is TGTGCCAGTAGTATAGGGCCTAGCGGGCGATTCACAGATACGCAGTATTTT.

V gene TRBV25-1 combines with J gene TRBJ1-5; D is unresolved. Trimming shortened V by 1 base and J by 6 bases, and 4 bases separated the two germline ends. Germline CDR1 MGHDK, CDR2 SYGVNS. The CDR3 spans 12 residues. The CDR3 DNA reads as TGTGCCAGCAGTGAATCGGGTCAGCCCCAGCATTTT. This encodes CASSESGQPQHF.

This rearrangement joins TRBV7-6 to TRBJ2-2, with 8 nucleotides matching TRBD1. CDR1 and CDR2 from the germline V gene are SGHVS and FNYEAQ. The CDR3 length is 15 residues. V lost 1 base, J lost 7 bases, and 5 bases stayed unmatched. The DNA for the CDR3 is TGTGCCAGCAGCTTAGTGGGACAGGTAGGCGGGGAGCTGTTTTTT. It specifies CASSLVGQVGGELFF.

The table lists this clonotype with many counts. The chain is built from TRBV27 and TRBJ2-3; D could derive from TRBD1 or TRBD2 (5 bases each). The germline CDR1 and CDR2 sequences are MNHEY and SMNVEV (reference sequence). CDR3 size: 12 residues. V was pared by 5 bases and J by 13 bases, with 16 bases between. The CDR3 spells CASSNRYGTEYF. CDR3 sequence (DNA): TGTGCCAGCAGTAACCGTTACGGGACCGAGTATTTT.